This T cell receptor (beta chain) comes out of a study of molecular identifiers for immune sequencing clone quantification. The CDR3 consists of 13 residues. Germline CDR1 GTSNPN, CDR2 SVGIG (reference sequence). MiXCR was run by TCRdb on the PCR reads, yielding one entry per CDR3 protein. The sample contains approximately 550,000 distinct CDR3 sequences, about 22% of which appear only once. As concerns this clonotype: One junction end does not reproduce the germline sequence, and a read error may be involved.

The sequenced material came from naive CD8+ T cells from blood, with Jurkat cell RNA spiked in. As for subset: FACS-sorted CD8+CD4-CCR7+CD45RA+ naive T cells. The J gene is TRBJ1-4, the V gene TRBV30, with D perhaps TRBD1 (6 bases). The origin of this receptor is a human donor in good health. Some libraries in this study had Jurkat cell RNA spiked in. The CDR3 loop is CACNYRAYEKPFF. For the CDR3, the DNA is TGTGCCTGTAACTACAGGGCGTATGAAAAACCGTTTTTT.